Below, 14 T cell receptor beta chains from the same sample are listed, as sequenced in a study of beta chain features in type 1 diabetes. The study, taken as a whole, reports: For Type 1 diabetes patients, all four CD4+ subsets carried TCRB CDR3s that were moderately but significantly shorter.

These receptors' antigens are unknown. The study reverse transcribed the entire isolated RNA, so it sequenced expressed TCRB transcripts. TCRdb's copy holds only in-frame clones and misses some; the assay was immunoSEQ multiplex PCR. The sample records fewer than 350,000 clones, 14% to 15% being singletons. The specimen sequenced was naive CD4+ T cells from blood. All receptors derive from a young man with type 1 diabetes.

This clone was counted a few times. The V gene is TRBV6-6, the J gene TRBJ2-1, with a tentative D call TRBD1 (5 bases). V dropped 0 bases and J dropped 2 bases, with 8 bases sitting between them. CDR3 length equals 15 residues. The germline CDR1 and CDR2 sequences are MNHNY and SVGAGI (reference sequence). CDR3 loop: CASSYSLQAYNEQFF. CDR3 nucleotides: TGTGCCAGCAGTTACTCATTACAGGCCTACAATGAGCAGTTCTTC.

This clone was picked up one time. V gene TRBV28 combines with J gene TRBJ1-2, with 8 nucleotides matching TRBD1. The CDR3 runs 14 residues. CDR1 and CDR2 (germline): MDHEN, SYDVKM. V trimming: 10 bases; J trimming: 1 base; junction bases outside the gene matches: 8. The chain's CDR3 is CATILQGVNYGYTF. CDR3 sequence (DNA): TGTGCCACCATACTACAGGGGGTTAACTATGGCTACACCTTC.

V and J are TRBV30 and TRBJ1-1; D is undetermined. Germline V gene lookup returns CDR1 GTSNPN and CDR2 SVGIG (reference sequence). This CDR3 region has 14 residues. Trimming cost V 2 bases and J 1 base, with 11 bases left between them. The CDR3: CAWSNALRNTEAFF. CDR3 nucleotides: TGTGCCTGGAGTAACGCGTTAAGGAACACTGAAGCTTTCTTT.

This clone has only a few counts. This chain uses TRBV28 with TRBJ2-3, with 8 bases fitting TRBD2. The germline V gene encodes CDR1 MDHEN and CDR2 SYDVKM. V lost 5 bases and J lost 6; bases outside the gene matches: 7. This CDR3 comprises 14 residues. CDR3 in DNA: TGTGCCAGCAGTGAAGGGACTAGTCGGGATACGCAGTATTTT. This sequence encodes CASSEGTSRDTQYF.

In its sample, this clone was seen a few times. The V gene is TRBV7-6, the J gene TRBJ1-6; D might be TRBD1 (5 bases). Germline V CDR1 and CDR2: SGHVS, FNYEAQ. The CDR3 covers 16 residues. The V end lost 2 bases, the J end lost 8 bases, and 16 bases lay between the germline ends. The CDR3 sequence: CASSLRGNRPHSPLHF. In nucleotides, the CDR3 is TGTGCCAGCAGCTTACGGGGGAACCGCCCTCATTCACCCCTCCACTTT.

The rearrangement links TRBV27 to TRBJ2-1; 11 bases line up with TRBD1. Germline CDR1 is MNHEY and CDR2 is SMNVEV (reference sequence). Trimming at V came to 5 bases and at J to 2 bases, leaving 8 bases not matched to a gene. The CDR3 is 17 amino acids. CDR3 region: CASSPWPGQGAYNEQFF. In DNA, the CDR3 is TGTGCCAGCAGTCCCTGGCCGGGACAGGGGGCCTACAATGAGCAGTTCTTC.

This clone was counted only a few times. The gene calls are TRBV28 and TRBJ2-7; D gene unclear. The germline V gene has CDR1 MDHEN and CDR2 SYDVKM. The CDR3 runs 12 residues. The V end lost 4 bases, the J end lost 4 bases, and 8 bases lay between the germline ends. Here the CDR3 reads CASSSLRYEQYF. The CDR3 nucleotides read TGTGCCAGCAGTTCCCTGCGTTACGAGCAGTACTTC.

The chain recombines TRBV4-2 with TRBJ2-7; possibly TRBD2 for D (5 bases). V dropped 0 bases and J dropped 4 bases, with 10 bases sitting between them. The CDR3 is 14 amino acids. Looked up from germline, CDR1 is LGHNA and CDR2 is YNFKEQ. CDR3 DNA sequence: TGTGCCAGCAGCCAAGATACTAGTCGGTACGAGCAGTACTTC. It is translated as CASSQDTSRYEQYF.

This chain uses TRBV18 with TRBJ1-1; 7 bases fit TRBD1. The CDR3 loop spans 14 amino acids. Trimming removed 9 bases from V and 0 bases from J; junction bases left unmatched: 7. Germline CDR1 KGHSH, CDR2 LQKENI. This chain's CDR3 is CASKPGGLNTEAFF. CDR3 in DNA: TGTGCCAGTAAGCCAGGGGGTCTGAACACTGAAGCTTTCTTT.

The J gene is TRBJ1-1, the V gene TRBV28; tentative D call: TRBD1 (6 bases). The germline gives CDR1 MDHEN, CDR2 SYDVKM. CDR3 length: 15 residues. The ends were cut back, 5 bases at V and 0 bases at J, with 13 bases in the middle. The CDR3 sequence is CASSPLQGLNTEAFF. CDR3 sequence (DNA): TGTGCCAGCAGTCCACTACAGGGACTGAACACTGAAGCTTTCTTT.

This clone was detected a few times. The V and J genes are TRBV15 and TRBJ1-2, with D uncertain. V was shortened by 1 base and J by 5 bases, with 5 bases between the two germline ends. The CDR3 extends over 12 amino acids. CDR1 and CDR2 from the germline V gene are LNHNV and YYDKDF (reference sequence). CDR3 amino acids: CATSRAAYGYTF. The CDR3 nucleotides are TGTGCCACCAGCAGAGCAGCGTATGGCTACACCTTC.

This clone was counted between two and nine times. The chain joins TRBV7-8 to TRBJ2-1; 13 nucleotides align to TRBD2. The CDR3 sequence is 17 residues long. The germline V gene has CDR1 SGHVS and CDR2 FQNEAQ. V was clipped by 4 bases and J by 6 bases; unmatched bases: 9. The CDR3: CASSSRLAGGLGNEQFF. As DNA, the CDR3 is TGTGCCAGCAGCTCACGACTAGCGGGAGGCCTAGGCAATGAGCAGTTCTTC.

This clone was seen a few times. V usage is TRBV11-2 and J usage is TRBJ2-6; D may be TRBD2 (6 bases). This CDR3 region has 16 residues. CDR1 and CDR2 from the germline V gene are SGHAT and FQNNGV. V shed 4 bases and J shed 4 bases, with 14 bases lying between them. The CDR3 sequence: CASSSGLYTGANVLTF. The CDR3 DNA reads as TGTGCCAGCAGCTCGGGACTTTATACCGGGGCCAACGTCCTGACTTTC.

The chain carries TRBV5-1 and TRBJ2-1, with TRBD2 matching 10 bases. Germline V lookup: CDR1 SGHRS, CDR2 YFSETQ. V trimming: 1 base; J trimming: 9 bases; junction bases outside the gene matches: 10. This CDR3 contains 16 residues. CDR3 protein: CASSLRAGGPSGEQFF. The CDR3 nucleotides are TGCGCCAGCAGCTTGAGAGCGGGAGGGCCTTCTGGTGAGCAGTTCTTC.